Listed below are T cell receptor beta chains from one sample, sequenced in a study of CD8 T cells in Susac syndrome. MiXCR, run by TCRdb on the immunoSEQ multiplex PCR reads, gives a single entry per CDR3 protein. Among 95,000 to 150,000 distinct CDR3 sequences listed, 94% were seen once. The sequencing input was CD4+ T cells from PBMCs. These TCRs come from a human donor in good health. Both conserved end residues are part of each CDR3. A D gene is named only where the DNA matches it firmly. Size tells how often a clone was seen (once, few, many) or the class of an expanded clone, and some rows leave it out.

size	D	J	V	length	CDR3	DNA
NA	NA	TRBJ2-7	TRBV20-1	12	CSAGVATYEQYF	TGCAGTGCGGGAGTAGCTACCTACGAGCAGTACTTC
NA	TRBD2	TRBJ2-2	TRBV2	16	CASRVSSGNPTGELFF	TGTGCCAGCAGGGTCAGTAGCGGGAATCCCACCGGGGAGCTGTTTTTT
NA	TRBD2	TRBJ2-1	TRBV29-1	14	CSVALLAENNEQFF	TGCAGCGTTGCGTTACTAGCGGAGAACAATGAGCAGTTCTTC
NA	NA	TRBJ1-5	TRBV5-6	15	CASSVWGRGNQPQHF	TGTGCCAGCAGCGTATGGGGAAGAGGCAATCAGCCCCAGCATTTT
NA	TRBD1	TRBJ2-1	TRBV7-3	15	CASSDGQGLYNEQFF	TGTGCCAGCAGCGACGGACAGGGGCTCTACAATGAGCAGTTCTTC
NA	TRBD2	TRBJ2-1	TRBV20-1	14	CSAKLAGVSNEQFF	TGCAGTGCGAAACTAGCGGGAGTAAGCAATGAGCAGTTCTTC
NA	NA	TRBJ2-7	TRBV3-1	17	CASSQEGARSTTYEQYF	TGTGCCAGCAGCCAAGAGGGGGCTAGGTCAACGACCTACGAGCAGTACTTC
NA	TRBD1	TRBJ1-5	TRBV7-2	15	CASNEGQSSNAPQHF	TGTGCCAGCAACGAGGGACAGAGCAGTAATGCGCCCCAGCATTTT
few	TRBD2	TRBJ2-1	TRBV6-1	15	CASSPAGERRNEQFF	TGTGCCAGCAGCCCAGCGGGAGAAAGACGGAATGAGCAGTTCTTC
NA	TRBD2	TRBJ2-1	TRBV12-3/TRBV12-4	13	CASTIAGINEQFF	TGTGCCAGCACCATAGCGGGAATCAATGAGCAGTTCTTC
NA	TRBD2	TRBJ2-1	TRBV6-5	19	CASSSVVPRWDGGYNEQFF	TGTGCCAGCAGTTCGGTGGTCCCCCGGTGGGACGGGGGGTACAATGAGCAGTTCTTC
NA	TRBD2	TRBJ2-1	TRBV29-1	14	CSVVGREGHNEQFF	TGCAGCGTTGTCGGGCGGGAGGGCCACAATGAGCAGTTCTTC
NA	NA	TRBJ2-3	TRBV5-1	14	CASSLERHPDTQYF	TGCGCCAGCAGCTTGGAGCGCCACCCAGATACGCAGTATTTT
NA	NA	TRBJ2-7	TRBV5-1	16	CASSFTAAGTPYEQYF	TGCGCCAGCAGCTTCACCGCCGCCGGGACCCCCTACGAGCAGTACTTC
once	TRBD2	TRBJ2-5	TRBV20-1	14	CGFGLAGIQETQYF	TGCGGCTTCGGACTAGCGGGCATCCAAGAGACCCAGTACTTC
NA	TRBD2	TRBJ2-7	TRBV5-1	16	CASSSPLGTSGTEQYF	TGCGCCAGCAGCTCCCCTCTAGGGACTAGCGGGACCGAGCAGTACTTC
NA	TRBD2	TRBJ2-1	TRBV19	15	CASSRRDYSYNEQFF	TGTGCCAGTAGTAGACGGGACTACTCCTACAATGAGCAGTTCTTC
NA	NA	TRBJ2-2	TRBV5-4	16	CASSLGTGLNTGELFF	TGTGCCAGCAGCTTAGGGACGGGACTGAACACCGGGGAGCTGTTTTTT
NA	NA	TRBJ2-1	TRBV18	17	CASSPLEGQSSYNEQFF	TGTGCCAGCTCACCATTGGAAGGACAGAGCTCCTACAATGAGCAGTTCTTC
NA	NA	TRBJ2-1	TRBV7-2	12	CASSPSSLEQFF	TGTGCCAGCAGCCCCTCGAGTTTGGAGCAGTTCTTC
NA	NA	TRBJ1-2	TRBV20-1	12	CSVTGFGYGYTF	TGCAGTGTAACAGGGTTCGGGTATGGCTACACCTTC
NA	TRBD2	TRBJ2-1	TRBV7-9	16	CASSFPIAGVHDEQFF	TGTGCCAGCAGCTTCCCTATAGCGGGAGTACACGATGAGCAGTTCTTC
NA	NA	TRBJ2-7	TRBV6-2/TRBV6-3	13	CASSYLNSYEQYF	TGTGCCAGCAGTTACTTGAACTCCTACGAGCAGTACTTC
NA	TRBD1	TRBJ1-5	TRBV28	13	CASMGQGNQPQHF	TGTGCCAGCATGGGACAGGGTAATCAGCCCCAGCATTTT
NA	NA	TRBJ1-5	TRBV30	13	CAWSVDSNQPQHF	TGTGCCTGGAGTGTGGACAGCAATCAGCCCCAGCATTTT
NA	TRBD1	TRBJ2-7	TRBV4-1	16	CASSQDRSRGLREQYF	TGCGCCAGCAGCCAAGATAGGAGCAGGGGGCTTCGAGAGCAGTACTTC
NA	TRBD1	TRBJ2-1	TRBV7-2	14	CASSVRGQASEQFF	TGTGCCAGCAGCGTGAGGGGGCAGGCCTCTGAGCAGTTCTTC
NA	NA	TRBJ1-1	TRBV2	14	CASSDRLMNTEVFF	TGTGCCAGCAGTGACAGGTTAATGAACACTGAAGTTTTCTTT
NA	NA	TRBJ2-7	TRBV7-9	11	CASSPRVEQYF	TGTGCCAGCAGCCCTCGGGTCGAGCAGTACTTC
NA	NA	TRBJ2-1	TRBV20-1	13	CSASHTPYNEQFF	TGCAGTGCTAGCCATACTCCCTACAATGAGCAGTTCTTC
NA	NA	TRBJ1-1	TRBV12-3/TRBV12-4	13	CASEPRGRFEAFF	TGTGCCAGCGAACCTCGGGGGCGGTTTGAAGCTTTCTTT
NA	NA	TRBJ1-2	TRBV19	14	CASSEGRGAYGYTF	TGTGCCAGTAGTGAGGGAAGGGGCGCTTATGGCTACACCTTC
NA	TRBD2	TRBJ2-2	TRBV6-2/TRBV6-3	20	CASRSGLAGGNLPNTGELFF	TGTGCCAGCAGATCCGGACTAGCGGGAGGGAATCTCCCGAACACCGGGGAGCTGTTTTTT
NA	NA	TRBJ2-4	TRBV28	13	CASSVGQGGGKYF	TGTGCCAGCAGTGTGGGGCAGGGAGGAGGGAAGTACTTC
NA	NA	TRBJ2-7	TRBV5-6	12	CASSRRPYEQYF	TGTGCCAGCAGCCGGCGGCCCTACGAGCAGTACTTC
NA	NA	TRBJ1-1	TRBV7-3	14	CASSLGNANTEAFF	TGTGCCAGCAGCTTAGGAAATGCGAACACTGAAGCTTTCTTT
few	TRBD2	TRBJ2-7	TRBV4-3	19	CASSQEYLAGVIGSYEQYF	TGCGCCAGCAGCCAAGAATATCTAGCGGGAGTAATAGGTAGCTACGAGCAGTACTTC
NA	NA	TRBJ2-3	TRBV6-1	14	CASGPGYDTDTQYF	TGTGCCAGCGGCCCAGGGTACGATACAGATACGCAGTATTTT
NA	NA	TRBJ2-2	TRBV4-3	14	CASSQAGDTGELFF	TGCGCCAGCAGCCAGGCAGGGGACACCGGGGAGCTGTTTTTT
once	NA	TRBJ2-1	TRBV11-2	15	CASSMDSPSYNEQFF	TGTGCCAGCAGCATGGACAGCCCTTCCTACAATGAGCAGTTCTTC
NA	NA	TRBJ1-2	TRBV20-1	14	CSADRQLANYGYTF	TGCAGTGCCGACCGACAACTAGCTAACTATGGCTACACCTTC
once	TRBD1	TRBJ2-1	TRBV6-5	14	CASALGQVYNEQFF	TGTGCCAGCGCCCTGGGACAGGTATACAATGAGCAGTTCTTC
NA	TRBD1	TRBJ2-7	TRBV20-1	12	CSVAQGAYEQYF	TGCAGTGTAGCTCAGGGGGCGTACGAGCAGTACTTC
NA	NA	TRBJ1-2	TRBV30	14	CAWMAGHVVGGYTF	TGTGCCTGGATGGCAGGTCATGTTGTAGGTGGCTACACCTTC
NA	NA	TRBJ1-4	TRBV7-9	17	CASSPGTESSTNEKLFF	TGTGCCAGCAGCCCCGGGACCGAGAGTTCAACTAATGAAAAACTGTTTTTT
NA	NA	TRBJ2-7	TRBV28	14	CASRPGLSSYEQYF	TGTGCCAGCAGGCCGGGGTTATCGTCCTACGAGCAGTACTTC
NA	NA	TRBJ2-2	TRBV27	14	CASSLRLVSGELFF	TGTGCCAGCAGTTTAAGGCTGGTCTCGGGGGAGCTGTTTTTT
NA	TRBD2	TRBJ2-7	TRBV6-5	14	CASREREGPYEQYF	TGTGCCAGCAGGGAGCGGGAGGGACCCTACGAGCAGTACTTC
NA	TRBD1	TRBJ2-2	TRBV12-3/TRBV12-4	14	CASRAGGLAGELFF	TGTGCCAGCAGAGCAGGGGGCCTGGCCGGGGAGCTGTTTTTT